A single sample gave rise to the 12 T cell receptor beta chains below, sequenced in a study of blood T cells in healthy people across ages (dated by TCRdb to 2013 to 2016). The receptor library was made with 5' RACE. The instrument given in TCRdb is Illumina HiSeq 2500. A second 7 to 11 cycle PCR used a sample-barcoded 5' primer and a J-beta primer mix. The public reads were run again by TCRdb, first through fastp at Q25 and then through MiXCR, and only productive beta chains were kept. Each CDR3 protein appears once, grouped with its most common genes and DNA. For this sample the table gives 1.5 million to 2 million distinct CDR3 sequences, of which approximately 50% were detected only once. The ten top clones hold less than 2.5% of the sample. Input material: blood. The receptors were gathered from a woman aged 40 to 50 in good health.

The chain employs TRBV10-3 and TRBJ1-2; TRBD1 is a possible D gene (6 bases). In germline, CDR1 is ENHRY, CDR2 SYGVKD. Trimming took 10 bases from V and 8 from J, leaving 17 bases between them. This CDR3 region has 12 residues. The CDR3 bases are TGTGCCACGTTGAGGGGGAGCGGCGGCTACACCTTC. This gives the protein CATLRGSGGYTF.

This clonotype was recorded a few times. The chain couples TRBV20-1 to TRBJ1-2; D is perhaps TRBD1 (5 bases). CDR1 and CDR2 from the germline V gene are DFQATT and SNEGSKA (reference sequence). The length of the CDR3 is 15 residues. The V end lost 0 bases, the J end lost 4 bases, and 15 bases lay between the germline ends. The CDR3 DNA is TGCAGTGCTAGAGATAGGGGTCCGGATTCCTATGGCTACACCTTC. Residues: CSARDRGPDSYGYTF.

This clonotype was detected only once. This chain connects TRBV20-1 to TRBJ1-2, with D hard to call. The CDR3 contains 12 residues. CDR1 and CDR2 from the germline V gene are DFQATT and SNEGSKA (reference sequence). The V gene lost 6 bases and the J gene lost 8 bases, with 16 bases spanning the gap. The CDR3 nucleotides read TGCAGTGCCCCGACACCTTCGGAGGGCTACACCTTC. Translated, it gives CSAPTPSEGYTF.

This chain uses TRBV25-1 with TRBJ2-7, with TRBD2 as a possible D gene (6 bases). The V and J ends lost 1 base and 5 bases respectively, with 15 bases between them. CDR3 size: 15 residues. Germline V gene lookup returns CDR1 MGHDK and CDR2 SYGVNS. The CDR3 DNA reads TGTGCCAGCAGTGAATCAGGCGGAGGGGCCCACGAGCAGTACTTC. Its protein is CASSESGGGAHEQYF.

The chain links TRBV2 to TRBJ2-7, with 7 nucleotides matching TRBD1. The DNA end favors TRBJ2-5, so the J call may be wrong. The V gene's germline CDR1 is SNHLY and CDR2 FYNNEI. This CDR3 region has 13 residues. The CDR3 loop is CASRRQGLETQYF. The CDR3 nucleotides read TGTGCCAGCAGGCGACAGGGATTAGAGACCCAGTACTTC.

This clonotype was seen more than once but under ten times. The chain combines TRBV24-1 with TRBJ2-3; D is perhaps TRBD2 (6 bases). Germline V gene sequence: CDR1 KGHDR, CDR2 SFDVKD. The CDR3 is 15 amino acids. V lost 3 bases and J 5 bases, leaving 14 bases between the germline ends. This chain's CDR3 is CATSDPRGGQDTQYF. The CDR3 nucleotides read TGTGCCACCAGTGATCCGAGGGGAGGACAAGATACGCAGTATTTT.

This clonotype appeared a few times. V usage is TRBV29-1 and J usage is TRBJ1-2; D ambiguous. Trimming stripped 2 bases from V and 6 bases from J, with 7 bases between. The CDR3 is 11 residues long. In germline, CDR1 is SQVTM, CDR2 ANQGSEA. The CDR3 coding sequence is TGCAGCGTTGAATTCAGGAATGGCTACACCTTC. It yields the protein CSVEFRNGYTF.

V and J are TRBV7-3 and TRBJ2-1; D gene uncertain. Per the germline V gene, CDR1 is SGHTA and CDR2 is FQGTGA. The CDR3 is 13 amino acids. Trimming left V 2 bases short and J 4 bases short, with 6 bases between. The DNA for the CDR3 is TGTGCCAGCAGCTTATCAATGTACAATGAGCAGTTCTTC. This codes for CASSLSMYNEQFF.

With regard to this clonotype: No conserved phenylalanine or tryptophan ends this CDR3, so it is likely a read error. The chain couples TRBV7-2 to TRBJ2-7; 14 bases align to TRBD2. Losses at the gene ends were 0 bases for V and 5 bases for J; bases not matched to a gene: 6. CDR3 length: 17 amino acids. Germline V lookup: CDR1 SGHTA, CDR2 FQGNSA. The CDR3 bases are TGTGCCAGCAGCTTAGCAGGACTAGCGGGGGGTCTCCACGAGCAGTACTTA. Translation: CASSLAGLAGGLHEQYL.

The V call is TRBV6-5, the J call TRBJ1-6, with D possibly TRBD1 on 5 matching bases. The CDR3 loop spans 18 amino acids. Germline values: CDR1 MNHEY, CDR2 SVGAGI. V dropped 0 bases and J dropped 2 bases, with 14 bases sitting between them. The CDR3 DNA follows: TGTGCCAGCAGTTACTCGGGGGGGGGGACCACCTATAATTCACCCCTCCACTTT. This gives the protein CASSYSGGGTTYNSPLHF.

This clonotype was seen only a few times. The J gene is TRBJ2-5, the V gene TRBV28; no clear D. V was trimmed by 4 bases and J by 6 bases, leaving 18 bases between them. CDR3 size: 15 residues. The V gene's germline CDR1 is MDHEN and CDR2 SYDVKM. The DNA for the CDR3 is TGTGCCAGCAGTTCTCAAGGACCCCGTGGTCAGACCCAGTACTTC. It yields the protein CASSSQGPRGQTQYF.

The sample holds a few counts of this clonotype. The chain carries TRBV5-1 and TRBJ2-5; D is possibly TRBD2 (6 bases). The DNA end is a closer match to TRBJ2-7, so the J assignment may be wrong. Germline CDR1 reads SGHRS; CDR2 reads YFSETQ. The CDR3 has 11 amino acids. The CDR3 here is CASDWGDEQYF. The CDR3 nucleotides are TGCGCCAGCGATTGGGGGGACGAGCAGTACTTC.